In this sample, the clone carrying this T cell receptor beta chain turned up many times. The antigen remains unidentified. This sample is drawn from a study of shared clonotypes between healthy human individuals. For the study at large: Sampling drew on donors who were a couple of women and a few men aged 18 to 49.

Germline CDR1 reads MGHRA; CDR2 reads YSYEKL. With 0 bases removed from V and 1 base from J, the gap between germline ends came to 10 bases. The CDR3 totals 16 residues. Adult donors, all healthy and HIV-negative, had no recent acute infections or vaccinations. Profiling relied on immunoSEQ multiplex PCR, and the TCRdb table lists in-frame clones only, not all of them. Seen here are about 1 million clones, roughly 80% observed once, and the top ten hold roughly 1.4%. Study results and caveats: Few donors limited the genetic and exposure-history diversity represented.

The receptor comes from a man between 18 and 29 years old in good health. V is TRBV4-1 and J is TRBJ2-4; no clear D gene. Specimen: memory CD4+ T cells sorted from blood. Regarding subset: CD45RA-negative fraction. CDR3 residues: CASSQEGSEAKNIQYF. The CDR3 coding sequence is TGCGCCAGCAGCCAAGAAGGATCGGAGGCCAAAAACATTCAGTACTTC.